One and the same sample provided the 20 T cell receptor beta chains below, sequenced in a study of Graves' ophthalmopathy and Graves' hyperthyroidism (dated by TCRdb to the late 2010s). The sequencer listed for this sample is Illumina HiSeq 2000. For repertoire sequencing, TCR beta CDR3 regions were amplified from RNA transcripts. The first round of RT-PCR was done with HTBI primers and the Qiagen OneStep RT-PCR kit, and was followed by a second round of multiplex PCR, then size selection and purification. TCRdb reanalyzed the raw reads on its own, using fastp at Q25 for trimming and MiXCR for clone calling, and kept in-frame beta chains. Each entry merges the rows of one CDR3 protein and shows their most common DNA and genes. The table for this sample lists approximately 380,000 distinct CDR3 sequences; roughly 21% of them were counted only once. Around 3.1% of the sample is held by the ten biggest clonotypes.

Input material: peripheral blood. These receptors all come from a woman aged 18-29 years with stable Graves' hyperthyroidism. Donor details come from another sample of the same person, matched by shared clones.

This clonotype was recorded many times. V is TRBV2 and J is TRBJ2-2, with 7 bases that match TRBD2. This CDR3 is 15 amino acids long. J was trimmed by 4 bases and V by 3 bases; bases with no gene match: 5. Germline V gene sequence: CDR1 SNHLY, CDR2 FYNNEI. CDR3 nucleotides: TGTGCCAGCAGTGAGGGCCAGCGGGGCACCGGGGAGCTGTTTTTT. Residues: CASSEGQRGTGELFF.

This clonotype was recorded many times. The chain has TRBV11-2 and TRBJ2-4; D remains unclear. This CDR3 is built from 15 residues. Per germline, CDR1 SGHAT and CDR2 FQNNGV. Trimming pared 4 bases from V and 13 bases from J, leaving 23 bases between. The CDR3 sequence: CASSSRSVVVGWQYF. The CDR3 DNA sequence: TGTGCCAGCAGCTCCCGTTCGGTAGTCGTGGGATGGCAGTACTTC.

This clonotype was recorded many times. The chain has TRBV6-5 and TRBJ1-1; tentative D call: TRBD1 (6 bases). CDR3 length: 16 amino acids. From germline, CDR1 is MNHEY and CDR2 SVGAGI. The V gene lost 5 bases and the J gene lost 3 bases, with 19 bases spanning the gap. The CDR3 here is CASSPRRRGADTEAFF. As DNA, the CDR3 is TGTGCCAGCAGTCCTCGACGGCGGGGGGCAGACACTGAAGCTTTCTTT.

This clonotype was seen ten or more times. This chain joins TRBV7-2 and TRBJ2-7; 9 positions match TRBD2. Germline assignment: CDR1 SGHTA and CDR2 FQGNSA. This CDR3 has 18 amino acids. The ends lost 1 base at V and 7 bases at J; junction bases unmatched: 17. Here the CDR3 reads CASSLVAQFAGGPGEQYF. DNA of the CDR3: TGTGCCAGCAGCTTAGTCGCCCAGTTCGCGGGAGGGCCGGGGGAGCAGTACTTC.

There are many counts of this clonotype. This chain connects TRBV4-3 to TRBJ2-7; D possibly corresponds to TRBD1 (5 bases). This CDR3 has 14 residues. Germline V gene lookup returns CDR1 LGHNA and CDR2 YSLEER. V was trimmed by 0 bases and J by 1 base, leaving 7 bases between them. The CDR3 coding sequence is TGCGCCAGCAGCCAAGAACAGGCTTCCTACGAGCAGTACTTC. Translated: CASSQEQASYEQYF.

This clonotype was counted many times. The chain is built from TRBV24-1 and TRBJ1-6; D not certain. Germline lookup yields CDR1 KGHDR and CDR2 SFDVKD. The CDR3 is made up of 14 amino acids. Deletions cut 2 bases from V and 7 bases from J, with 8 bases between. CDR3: CATSDSAANSPLHF. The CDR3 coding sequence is TGTGCCACCAGTGATTCGGCAGCAAATTCACCCCTCCACTTT.

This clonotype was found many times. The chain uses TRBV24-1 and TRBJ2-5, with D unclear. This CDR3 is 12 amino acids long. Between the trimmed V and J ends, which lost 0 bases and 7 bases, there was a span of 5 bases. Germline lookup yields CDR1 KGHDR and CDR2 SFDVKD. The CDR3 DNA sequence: TGTGCCACCAGTGATTTGCGTCGGACCCAGTACTTC. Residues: CATSDLRRTQYF.

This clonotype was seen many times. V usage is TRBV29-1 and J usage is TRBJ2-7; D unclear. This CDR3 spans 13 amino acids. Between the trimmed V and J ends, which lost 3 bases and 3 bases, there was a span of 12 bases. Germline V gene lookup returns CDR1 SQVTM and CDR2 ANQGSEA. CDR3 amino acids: CSVDRATYYEQYF. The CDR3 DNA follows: TGCAGCGTTGACAGAGCAACCTACTACGAGCAGTACTTC.

The CDR3 DNA is TGTGCCAGCAGTGAACCCGGCGGGACGGAAGAGACCCAGTACTTC. It translates to CASSEPGGTEETQYF. J is TRBJ2-5 and V is TRBV2; D is possibly TRBD2 (6 bases). CDR1 and CDR2 from the germline V gene are SNHLY and FYNNEI. V was shortened by 2 bases and J by 3 bases, with 13 bases between the two germline ends. The length of the CDR3 is 15 residues.

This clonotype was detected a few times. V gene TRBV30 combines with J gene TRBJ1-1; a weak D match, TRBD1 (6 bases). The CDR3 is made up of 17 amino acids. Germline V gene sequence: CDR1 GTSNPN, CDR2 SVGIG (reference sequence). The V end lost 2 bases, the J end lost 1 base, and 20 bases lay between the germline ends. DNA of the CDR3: TGTGCCTGGAGTTTCTCGGACCCGGGAGGGGGGAACACTGAAGCTTTCTTT. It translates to CAWSFSDPGGGNTEAFF. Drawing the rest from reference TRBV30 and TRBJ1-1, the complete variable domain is SQTIHQWPATLVQPVGSPLSLECTVEGTSNPNLYWYRQAAGRGLQLLFYSVGIGQISSEVPQNLSASRPQDRQFILSSKKLLLSDSGFYLCAWSFSDPGGGNTEAFFGQGTRLTVV.

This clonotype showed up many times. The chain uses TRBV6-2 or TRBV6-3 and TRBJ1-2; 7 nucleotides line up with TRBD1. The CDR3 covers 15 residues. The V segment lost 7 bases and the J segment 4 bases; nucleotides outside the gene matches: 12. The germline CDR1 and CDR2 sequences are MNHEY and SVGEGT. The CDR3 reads CASIANRGYGYGYTF. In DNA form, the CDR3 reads TGTGCCAGCATCGCAAACAGGGGCTACGGCTATGGCTACACCTTC.

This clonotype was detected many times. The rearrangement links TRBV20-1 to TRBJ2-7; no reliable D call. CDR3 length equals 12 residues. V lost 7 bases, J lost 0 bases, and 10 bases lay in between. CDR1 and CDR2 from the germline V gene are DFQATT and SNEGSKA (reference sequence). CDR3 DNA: TGCAGTGTACGCCCTAGCTCCTACGAGCAGTACTTC. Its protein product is CSVRPSSYEQYF.

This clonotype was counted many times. CDR3 DNA sequence: TGTGCCAGCAGAGGACTAGCGGATTGGGGGACCCAGTACTTC. Encoded protein: CASRGLADWGTQYF. The chain carries TRBV6-5 and TRBJ2-5; TRBD2 aligns across 10 bases. After removal of 6 bases from V and 7 bases from J, the junction contained 8 bases not matched to a gene. This CDR3 is built from 14 residues. Per the germline V gene, CDR1 is MNHEY and CDR2 is SVGAGI.

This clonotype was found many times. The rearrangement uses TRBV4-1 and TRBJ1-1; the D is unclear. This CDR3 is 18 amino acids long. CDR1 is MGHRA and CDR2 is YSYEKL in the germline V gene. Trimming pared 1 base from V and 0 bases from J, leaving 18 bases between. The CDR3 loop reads CASSQVVRARVMNTEAFF. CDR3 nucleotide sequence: TGCGCCAGCAGCCAAGTGGTTAGGGCGAGGGTAATGAACACTGAAGCTTTCTTT.

The CDR3 here is CASSQRDRAKPYGYTF. CDR3 coding DNA: TGCGCCAGCAGCCAAAGGGACAGGGCCAAACCTTATGGCTACACCTTC. The chain is built from TRBV4-1 and TRBJ1-2; 9 nucleotides agree with TRBD1. There are 16 residues in the CDR3. Germline CDR1 MGHRA, CDR2 YSYEKL. Trimming at V came to 2 bases and at J to 5 bases, leaving 9 bases not matched to a gene.

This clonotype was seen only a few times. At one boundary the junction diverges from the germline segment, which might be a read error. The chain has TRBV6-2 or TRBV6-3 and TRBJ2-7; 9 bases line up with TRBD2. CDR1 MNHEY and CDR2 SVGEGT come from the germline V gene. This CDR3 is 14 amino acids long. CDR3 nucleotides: TGTGCCAGCAACGGAGGGACTAGCTTGTACGTGCAGTACTTC. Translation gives CASNGGTSLYVQYF.

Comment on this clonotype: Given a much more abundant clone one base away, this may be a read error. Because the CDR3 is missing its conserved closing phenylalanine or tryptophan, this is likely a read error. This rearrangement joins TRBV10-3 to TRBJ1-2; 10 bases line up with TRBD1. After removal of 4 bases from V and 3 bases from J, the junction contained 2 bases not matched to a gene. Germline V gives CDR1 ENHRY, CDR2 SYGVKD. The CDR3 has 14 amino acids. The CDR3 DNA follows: TGTGCCATCAGTGCGGACAGGGGGGACTATGGCTACACCTTA. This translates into CAISADRGDYGYTL.

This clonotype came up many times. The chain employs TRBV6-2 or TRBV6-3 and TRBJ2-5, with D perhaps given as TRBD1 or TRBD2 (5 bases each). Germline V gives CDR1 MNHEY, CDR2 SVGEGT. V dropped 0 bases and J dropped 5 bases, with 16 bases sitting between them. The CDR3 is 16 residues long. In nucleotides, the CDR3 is TGTGCCAGCAGTTACTCTTTATCCAGGGAGAGGGAGACCCAGTACTTC. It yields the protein CASSYSLSRERETQYF.

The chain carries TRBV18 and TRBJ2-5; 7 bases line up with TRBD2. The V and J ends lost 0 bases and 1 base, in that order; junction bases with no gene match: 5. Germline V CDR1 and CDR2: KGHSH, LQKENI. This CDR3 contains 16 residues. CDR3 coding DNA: TGTGCCAGCTCACCACCGGGAGGGAGATCCCAAGAGACCCAGTACTTC. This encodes CASSPPGGRSQETQYF.

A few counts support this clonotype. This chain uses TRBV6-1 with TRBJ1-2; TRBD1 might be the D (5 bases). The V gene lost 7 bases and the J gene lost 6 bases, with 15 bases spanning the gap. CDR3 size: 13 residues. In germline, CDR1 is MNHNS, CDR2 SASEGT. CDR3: CASTQLGEHGYTF. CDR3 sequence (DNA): TGTGCCAGCACCCAGCTGGGGGAACATGGCTACACCTTC.